What follows describes a single TCR beta chain. This entry comes from a study of blood T cell repertoires in COVID-19. The CDR3 is 11 residues long. V shed 2 bases and J shed 11 bases, with 9 bases lying between them. TCRdb's table, derived via immunoSEQ multiplex PCR, lists solely in-frame clones and lacks some. The sample lists more than 400,000 clones; around 90% were seen once. V is TRBV12-3 or TRBV12-4 and J is TRBJ1-1; D is ambiguous. This receptor was obtained from a woman aged 18-29 years who had recovered from COVID-19. Material: PBMCs or T cells enriched from blood (not recorded which). CDR3 amino acids: CASSLTGCAFF. The CDR3 DNA sequence: TGTGCCAGCAGTTTAACGGGGTGTGCTTTCTTT.